The 6 T cell receptor beta chains given below trace back to one sample, sequenced in a study of T cells in Graves' hyperthyroidism and ophthalmopathy. RNA transcripts gave rise to amplified TCR beta CDR3 regions. A set of HTBI primers served as the primers for a first-round RT-PCR of the TCR CDR3. TCRdb reprocessed the multiplex PCR reads with MiXCR, giving one entry per CDR3 protein. Of more than 150,000 distinct CDR3 sequences in the sample, approximately 15% were seen once. Sequenced input: blood. The receptor set was obtained from a woman between 45 and 60 years old with Graves' hyperthyroidism.

This clonotype was seen a few times. The genes are TRBV6-9 and TRBJ2-7; D might be TRBD1 (6 bases). The CDR3 runs 15 residues. The germline CDR1 and CDR2 sequences are MNHGY and SVAAGI. V was cut by 3 bases and J by 7 bases, with 19 bases left in between. The CDR3 protein is CASSYMAGETGEQYF. CDR3 DNA: TGTGCCAGCAGTTACATGGCAGGGGAGACGGGGGAGCAGTACTTC.

This clonotype was detected only a few times. V is TRBV18 and J is TRBJ2-7; 10 bases line up with TRBD1. The CDR3 extends over 16 amino acids. In germline, CDR1 is KGHSH, CDR2 LQKENI. The trim removed 3 bases at V and 6 bases at J, leaving 11 bases unmatched. The CDR3 nucleotides are TGTGCCAGCTCACCCTACGCCGGGACAGGGGCTTCCGAGCAGTACTTC. Its translation is CASSPYAGTGASEQYF.

This clonotype was seen many times. The gene calls are TRBV7-2 and TRBJ2-7; tentatively, D is TRBD1 (6 bases). The germline gives CDR1 SGHTA, CDR2 FQGNSA. CDR3 length equals 14 residues. Trimming removed 5 bases from V and 5 bases from J, with 16 bases in between. The CDR3 DNA is TGTGCCAGCAGCCTGGTTGGGGGCCTCGACGAGCAGTACTTC. This gives the protein CASSLVGGLDEQYF.

The CDR3 DNA follows: TGTGCCAGCAGACCAAGACAATTCACAGATACGCAGTATTTT. Protein product: CASRPRQFTDTQYF. The rearrangement links TRBV5-4 to TRBJ2-3, with D uncertain. This CDR3 is 14 amino acids long. Per germline, CDR1 SGHNT and CDR2 YYREEE (reference sequence). V was shortened by 5 bases and J by 2 bases, with 12 bases between the two germline ends.

This clonotype was seen at least ten times. V gene TRBV19 combines with J gene TRBJ1-4; no definite D call. The V end lost 3 bases, the J end lost 4 bases, and 18 bases lay between the germline ends. CDR1 is LNHDA and CDR2 is SQIVND in the germline V gene (reference sequence). The CDR3 is made up of 17 amino acids. The CDR3 DNA sequence: TGTGCCAGTAGTATCACGACGGACCCCGCTCATAATGAAAAACTGTTTTTT. It translates to CASSITTDPAHNEKLFF.

This clonotype has more than one count but fewer than ten. An end of the junction does not agree with germline; a read error may underlie this. V gene TRBV20-1 combines with J gene TRBJ2-7; D might be TRBD1 or TRBD2, each matching 5 bases. CDR1 and CDR2 (germline): DFQATT, SNEGSKA (reference sequence). The CDR3 totals 14 residues. The CDR3 DNA reads TGCAGTGCTAACCCCGGGGCGTACTCCCACGAGCAGTACTTC. Its protein product is CSANPGAYSHEQYF.